Sequencing of this TCR beta chain was carried out in a study of blood T cell repertoires in COVID-19. The wider study: Collection of acute and convalescent COVID-19 samples took place in the United States, Italy and Spain.

CDR1 and CDR2 from the germline V gene are SNHLY and FYNNEI. This CDR3 has 12 amino acids. Deletions cut 7 bases from V and 6 bases from J, with 9 bases between. The study assigned cohorts using participant-reported clinical history. Recovered Cohort 3 donors showed two negative PCRs, clearance, or symptom resolution. Repertoires were generated with immunoSEQ multiplex PCR, while TCRdb's copy carries only in-frame clones and drops some. Among around 300,000 clones listed, less than 85% were seen once. The receptor was derived from a woman aged 50 to 60 who had recovered from COVID-19. Material for sequencing was PBMCs or T cells enriched from blood (not recorded which). The chain uses TRBV2 and TRBJ2-2; D perhaps matches TRBD2 (6 bases). CDR3 nucleotides: TGTGCCAGCACAAGGGAGGCCGGGGAGCTGTTTTTT. Its protein product is CASTREAGELFF.